Included here is one TCR beta chain sequence, with context. Method: immunoSEQ multiplex PCR; TCRdb's copy keeps in-frame clones and lacks some. The sample carries approximately 50,000 clones, more than 85% recorded once. This record comes from a study of blood T cell repertoires in COVID-19. The CDR3 is made up of 14 amino acids. The germline V gene has CDR1 MDHEN and CDR2 SYDVKM. Trimming stripped 3 bases from V and 7 bases from J, with 13 bases between. The origin of this receptor is a man aged 45-65 years with active COVID-19. The sample taken for sequencing was peripheral blood. This chain joins TRBV28 and TRBJ1-5, with D possibly matching TRBD1 (5 bases). CDR3 nucleotide sequence: TGTGCCAGCAGTTTGGCGCAGGGCTACCAGCCCCAGCATTTT. Its translation is CASSLAQGYQPQHF.